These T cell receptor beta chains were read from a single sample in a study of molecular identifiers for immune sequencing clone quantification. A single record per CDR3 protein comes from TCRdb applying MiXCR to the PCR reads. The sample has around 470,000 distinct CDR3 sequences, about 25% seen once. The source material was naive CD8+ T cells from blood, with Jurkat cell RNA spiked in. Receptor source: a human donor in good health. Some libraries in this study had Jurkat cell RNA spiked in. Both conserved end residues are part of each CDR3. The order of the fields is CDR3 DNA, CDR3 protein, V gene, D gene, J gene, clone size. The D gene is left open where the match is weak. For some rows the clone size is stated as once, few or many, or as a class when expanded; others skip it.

TGTGCCAGCAGTGAGCCCCCGGGCAGCTCCTACGAGCAGTACTTC,CASSEPPGSSYEQYF,TRBV6-1,-,TRBJ2-7,many
TGTGCCAGCAGCGTAGCGCGGAACTCTGGGGCCAACGTCCTGACTTTC,CASSVARNSGANVLTF,TRBV9,-,TRBJ2-6,-
TGTGCCAGTAGTTCACAGGGGTCGCTTCAAGAGACCCAGTACTTC,CASSSQGSLQETQYF,TRBV19,TRBD1,TRBJ2-5,few
TGCGCCAGCAGCTCTCATTTTAGTTGGGGAGATACGCAGTATTTT,CASSSHFSWGDTQYF,TRBV5-1,-,TRBJ2-3,few
TGTGCCAGCGCACAGGGCCTAGCTCTGAATGAGCAGTTCTTC,CASAQGLALNEQFF,TRBV27,-,TRBJ2-1,few
TGTGCCAGCAGGCCGGGCGCGGGCAATCAGCCCCAGCATTTT,CASRPGAGNQPQHF,TRBV7-9,-,TRBJ1-5,few
TGCGCCAGCAGCTGGAACCTAGCGGGAGGGCCGACAGATACGCAGTATTTT,CASSWNLAGGPTDTQYF,TRBV5-1,TRBD2,TRBJ2-3,many
TGCGCCAGCACGACAGATAGCACAGATACGCAGTATTTT,CASTTDSTDTQYF,TRBV5-1,-,TRBJ2-3,many
TGTGCCAGCAGCTTGCGACTAGCGGGGTCAACCTACTACGAGCAGTACTTC,CASSLRLAGSTYYEQYF,TRBV5-3,TRBD2,TRBJ2-7,-
TGTGCCAGCAGCTTAGGCAGGGGGGAAGAGACCCAGTACTTC,CASSLGRGEETQYF,TRBV7-6,-,TRBJ2-5,-
TGTGCCAGCAGCTTGGGGAGGGGCACGCAAGAGACCCAGTACTTC,CASSLGRGTQETQYF,TRBV7-9,TRBD2,TRBJ2-5,-